The clone carrying this T cell receptor (beta chain) has a handful of counts. As yet, its antigen is unknown. The data were taken from a study of cytomegalovirus exposure and HLA in healthy donors. Study-level findings and limits: As a later analysis showed, a missense DCLRE1C variant was linked to trimming of TCR beta V- and J-genes. Diagnosis of cytomegalovirus status made by the classifier reportedly showed high specificity and sensitivity. Across HLA loci, a later analysis found differing TCR association rates, with DRB1 most and HLA-C fewest.

With 60 Vbeta and 13 Jbeta primers, the PCR was carried out. Some clones are missing from TCRdb's copy, which holds only in-frame ones; the method was immunoSEQ multiplex PCR. The sample lists 190,000 or so clones, 83% occurring once. The sample consisted of PBMCs. The source of this sequence is a man in his forties or fifties in good health and CMV-seronegative.

CDR3 in amino acids: CASSAPAGIKAFF. In nucleotides, the CDR3 is TGTGCCAGCAGCGCCCCGGCGGGGATTAAAGCTTTCTTT. V usage is TRBV7-6 and J usage is TRBJ1-1; D gene ambiguous. Germline V lookup: CDR1 SGHVS, CDR2 FNYEAQ. Deletions cut 5 bases from V and 9 bases from J, with 16 bases between. The CDR3 has 13 residues.